The rows below give T cell receptor beta chains drawn from one sample of a study of glioma-infiltrating T cells. Each CDR3 protein is one row after TCRdb ran MiXCR on the multiplex PCR reads. The sample carries about 130,000 distinct CDR3 sequences, roughly 25% recorded once. Sequencing was carried out using glioma tissue, nonneoplastic brain tissue, or PBMCs (not recorded which). The receptors originated from a human donor with low-grade glioma or glioblastoma, undergoing nonglioma brain surgery, or in good health (not recorded which). The CDR3 runs from the conserved cysteine through the conserved F or W. The D gene is left open where the match is weak. Clone size is stated in some rows and not others, as once, few, many or a class when expanded.

d_call	v_call	j_call	clone_size	cdr3_aa	cdr3_nt
-	TRBV12-3/TRBV12-4	TRBJ1-1	-	CASNLGGGIDTEAFF	TGTGCCAGCAACCTGGGAGGGGGGATAGACACTGAAGCTTTCTTT
-	TRBV6-2/TRBV6-3	TRBJ2-6	-	CARRSSPPRAGAPVLPF	TGTGCCCGCCGTTCCTCCCCGCCTCGCGCTGGGGCCCCCGTCCTGCCTTTC
-	TRBV7-9	TRBJ1-2	many	CASSLIRTDNNYGYTF	TGTGCCAGCAGCTTAATTCGGACAGACAATAACTATGGCTACACCTTC
-	TRBV24-1	TRBJ2-5	many	CATSEGVRMGTQYF	TGTGCCACCAGTGAGGGAGTGCGCATGGGGACCCAGTACTTC
TRBD1	TRBV27	TRBJ2-5	-	CASRPGQGGTQYF	TGTGCCAGCAGACCGGGACAGGGGGGGACCCAGTACTTC
-	TRBV11-2	TRBJ2-7	few	CASSRGTHEQYF	TGTGCCAGCAGCCGAGGGACGCATGAGCAGTACTTC
TRBD1	TRBV12-3/TRBV12-4	TRBJ1-2	-	CASSPTPGQGMYGYTF	TGTGCCAGCAGTCCTACACCGGGACAGGGGATGTATGGCTACACCTTC
-	TRBV11-2	TRBJ2-2	many	CASSFTRLANTGELFF	TGTGCCAGCAGCTTTACCCGACTAGCGAACACCGGGGAGCTGTTTTTT
TRBD2	TRBV3-1	TRBJ2-7	many	CASSQDMPSSGFIYEQYF	TGTGCCAGCAGCCAAGACATGCCGTCTAGCGGATTCATCTACGAGCAGTACTTC
TRBD2	TRBV3-1	TRBJ2-5	few	CASSLRTSGRQETQYF	TGTGCCAGCAGCCTCAGGACTAGCGGGCGCCAAGAGACCCAGTACTTC
TRBD1	TRBV5-4	TRBJ2-7	few	CASFRLTGTGDHEQYF	TGTGCCAGCTTCCGTCTCACCGGGACAGGGGACCACGAGCAGTACTTC
-	TRBV5-1	TRBJ1-2	-	CASSSAGARGYTF	TGCGCCAGCAGCTCAGCAGGGGCGCGCGGCTACACCTTC
TRBD2	TRBV27	TRBJ2-7	many	CASGLLLAGGNEQYF	TGTGCCAGCGGCCTCCTATTAGCGGGAGGGAACGAGCAGTACTTC
-	TRBV9	TRBJ2-3	many	CASSVASGRQGDTQYF	TGTGCCAGCAGCGTAGCCAGTGGGAGGCAAGGAGATACGCAGTATTTT
-	TRBV18	TRBJ2-5	-	CASSPKEGTAVETQYF	TGTGCCAGCTCACCAAAGGAGGGCACGGCAGTAGAGACCCAGTACTTC
TRBD1	TRBV7-8	TRBJ1-5	many	CASSGGTGGRQPQHF	TGTGCCAGCAGCGGGGGTACAGGGGGCAGGCAGCCCCAGCATTTT
-	TRBV29-1	TRBJ1-2	-	CSVTDIGGYTF	TGCAGCGTTACAGACATCGGTGGCTACACCTTC
TRBD2	TRBV3-1	TRBJ2-7	-	CASSQLGTSGSEQYF	TGTGCCAGCAGCCAATTGGGAACTAGCGGCTCCGAGCAGTACTTC
-	TRBV12-3/TRBV12-4	TRBJ2-7	-	CASSLVRASYEQYF	TGTGCCAGCAGTTTGGTGCGTGCCTCCTACGAGCAGTACTTC
-	TRBV2	TRBJ1-5	many	CASSATDTFNQPQHF	TGTGCCAGCAGCGCCACCGACACCTTCAATCAGCCCCAGCATTTT
-	TRBV2	TRBJ1-2	many	CATKQGPTYGYTF	TGTGCCACGAAACAGGGCCCGACCTATGGCTACACCTTC
TRBD2	TRBV20-1	TRBJ2-1	many	CSAGVPGTSGRAVDEQFF	TGCAGTGCTGGCGTTCCCGGGACTAGCGGGAGGGCAGTAGATGAGCAGTTCTTC
-	TRBV28	TRBJ2-7	many	CASSQSYEQYF	TGTGCCAGCAGTCAGAGTTACGAGCAGTACTTC
TRBD2	TRBV29-1	TRBJ2-1	many	CSVTSGREYNEQFF	TGCAGCGTCACTAGCGGGAGGGAGTACAATGAGCAGTTCTTC
TRBD1	TRBV7-2	TRBJ2-7	many	CASSGTGGPTYEQYF	TGTGCCAGCAGCGGGACAGGGGGGCCCACCTACGAGCAGTACTTC
-	TRBV20-1	TRBJ1-3	many	CSAKRGFSSGNTIYF	TGCAGTGCTAAGAGGGGGTTTAGCTCTGGAAACACCATATATTTT
-	TRBV19	TRBJ1-5	-	CASTIYNQPQHF	TGTGCCAGTACCATATACAATCAGCCCCAGCATTTT
-	TRBV2	TRBJ2-7	many	CASRGTIYEQYF	TGTGCCAGCAGAGGAACGATCTACGAGCAGTACTTC
TRBD1	TRBV28	TRBJ2-1	many	CASSPSGTGSDEQFF	TGTGCCAGCAGTCCCTCCGGGACAGGGAGCGATGAGCAGTTCTTC
TRBD1	TRBV4-1	TRBJ1-1	-	CASSRGQGGVTETFF	TGCGCCAGCAGCCGGGGACAGGGGGGAGTCACTGAAACTTTCTTT
TRBD1	TRBV7-3	TRBJ1-4	few	CASSLICSGVDRDKFDLNEKLFF	TGTGCCAGCAGCTTAATTTGTAGTGGTGTGGACAGGGACAAATTCGATCTCAATGAAAAACTGTTTTTT
TRBD2	TRBV4-1	TRBJ2-3	-	CASSQETAAGGSTDTQYF	TGCGCCAGCAGCCAAGAGACGGCAGCGGGAGGAAGCACAGATACGCAGTATTTT
TRBD2	TRBV10-3	TRBJ2-5	many	CAISRQTSGAQETQYF	TGTGCCATCAGCAGACAGACTAGCGGGGCTCAAGAGACCCAGTACTTC
TRBD1	TRBV19	TRBJ1-2	few	CASSQGQINYGYTF	TGTGCCAGTAGCCAGGGACAGATAAACTATGGCTACACCTTC
-	TRBV7-9	TRBJ1-5	many	CASSAPGTASNQPQHF	TGTGCCAGCAGCGCACCAGGGACCGCTAGCAATCAGCCCCAGCATTTT
-	TRBV4-3	TRBJ2-7	-	CASSGGRGDYEQYF	TGCGCCAGCAGCGGGGGTAGGGGGGACTACGAGCAGTACTTC
TRBD2	TRBV6-5	TRBJ2-1	-	CATNPGLAGDKRFF	TGTGCCACCAATCCGGGACTAGCGGGCGATAAGCGGTTCTTC